What follows are 9 T cell receptor beta chains derived from one specimen sequenced in a study of blood T cells in healthy people across ages. Through a sample-barcoded 5' primer and a J-beta primer mix, a second PCR was run for about 6 to 11 cycles. Using its own MiXCR run on the 5' RACE reads, TCRdb lists one record per CDR3 protein. The sample gives hundreds of thousands of distinct CDR3 sequences, around 30% of which show up once; approximately 15% is in the top ten. The sequenced sample was blood. The source is a woman older than 75 in good health.

This clonotype has more than one count but fewer than ten. V gene TRBV6-5 combines with J gene TRBJ1-2; D is unclear. This CDR3 is built from 13 residues. Trimming removed 2 bases from V and 1 base from J, with 5 bases in between. The germline CDR1 and CDR2 sequences are MNHEY and SVGAGI. CDR3 bases: TGTGCCAGCAGTTACCGGCGTAACTATGGCTACACCTTC. This codes for CASSYRRNYGYTF.

This clonotype was seen at least ten times. The chain recombines TRBV24-1 with TRBJ2-3; D is ambiguous. The CDR3 sequence is 17 residues long. V shed 9 bases and J shed 3 bases, with 24 bases lying between them. Germline values: CDR1 KGHDR, CDR2 SFDVKD. The CDR3 sequence: CATASTYATSSTDTQYF. CDR3 nucleotides: TGTGCCACCGCTTCAACCTACGCTACCTCGAGTACAGATACGCAGTATTTT.

A word on this clonotype: At one end the junction does not follow the germline gene, possibly because of a read error. This sequence joins TRBV5-1 and TRBJ1-1; the D is unclear. The CDR3 spans 12 residues. The germline gives CDR1 SGHRS, CDR2 YFSETQ. The CDR3 protein is CAGSLGNTEAFF. Here the CDR3 DNA reads TGCGCCGGCAGCTTGGGCAACACTGAAGCTTTCTTT. Full variable domain (missing parts from reference TRBV5-1 and TRBJ1-1): KAGVTQTPRYLIKTRGQQVTLSCSPISGHRSVSWYQQTPGQGLQFLFEYFSETQRNKGNFPGRFSGRQFSNSRSEMNVSTLELGDSALYLCAGSLGNTEAFFGQGTRLTVV.

The chain combines TRBV5-4 with TRBJ2-2, with TRBD2 identical over 14 bases. The germline V gene encodes CDR1 SGHNT and CDR2 YYREEE (reference sequence). The length of the CDR3 is 17 residues. V gave up 2 bases and J gave up 1 base; unmatched junction bases: 1. This chain's CDR3 is CASSFGLAGGNTGELFF. The CDR3 DNA reads TGTGCCAGCAGCTTCGGACTAGCGGGGGGGAACACCGGGGAGCTGTTTTTT.

Note on this clonotype: One end of the junction fails to match germline, which may point to a read error. The chain links TRBV11-3 to TRBJ1-1; D remains unclear. This CDR3 has 13 residues. Germline V gene lookup returns CDR1 SGHNT and CDR2 YENEEA. The CDR3 DNA is TGCGCCAGCAGCCAAGTCTCCAGAGCTGAGGCTTTCTTT. Its translation is CASSQVSRAEAFF.

As to this clonotype: At one end the junction does not follow the germline gene, possibly because of a read error. The chain carries TRBV12-3 or TRBV12-4 and TRBJ1-1; unclear D gene. The CDR3 is made up of 11 amino acids. CDR3: CACSQHTEAFF. DNA of the CDR3: TGTGCCTGCAGTCAACACACTGAAGCTTTCTTT.

On this clonotype: A much more abundant neighbour one base away suggests this may be a read error. For the CDR3, the DNA is TGTGCCGGCAGCTTGCTCTCTAATGAAAAACTGTTTTTT. Translated: CAGSLLSNEKLFF. This chain links TRBV5-5 with TRBJ1-4; D is undetermined. Germline CDR1 reads SGHKS; CDR2 reads YYEKEE (reference sequence). The CDR3 runs to 13 residues.

This chain uses TRBV4-1 with TRBJ1-2; perhaps TRBD1 as D (5 bases). Per the germline V gene, CDR1 is MGHRA and CDR2 is YSYEKL. The CDR3 loop spans 17 amino acids. V lost 3 bases and J lost 4, with 21 bases in between. The CDR3 sequence: CASSHPLRVGTRYGYTF. In nucleotides, the CDR3 is TGCGCCAGCAGCCACCCACTCAGGGTCGGGACGCGCTATGGCTACACCTTC.

This clonotype was counted at least ten times. The chain is built from TRBV11-2 and TRBJ1-2, with TRBD1 identical over 7 bases. The CDR3 length is 16 residues. Germline CDR1 is SGHAT and CDR2 is FQNNGV. J gave up 3 bases and V 5 bases, and 12 bases lay outside the gene matches. The CDR3 sequence is CASSLSTGARYYGYTF. Here the CDR3 DNA reads TGTGCCAGCAGCCTAAGTACAGGGGCGCGTTACTATGGCTACACCTTC.